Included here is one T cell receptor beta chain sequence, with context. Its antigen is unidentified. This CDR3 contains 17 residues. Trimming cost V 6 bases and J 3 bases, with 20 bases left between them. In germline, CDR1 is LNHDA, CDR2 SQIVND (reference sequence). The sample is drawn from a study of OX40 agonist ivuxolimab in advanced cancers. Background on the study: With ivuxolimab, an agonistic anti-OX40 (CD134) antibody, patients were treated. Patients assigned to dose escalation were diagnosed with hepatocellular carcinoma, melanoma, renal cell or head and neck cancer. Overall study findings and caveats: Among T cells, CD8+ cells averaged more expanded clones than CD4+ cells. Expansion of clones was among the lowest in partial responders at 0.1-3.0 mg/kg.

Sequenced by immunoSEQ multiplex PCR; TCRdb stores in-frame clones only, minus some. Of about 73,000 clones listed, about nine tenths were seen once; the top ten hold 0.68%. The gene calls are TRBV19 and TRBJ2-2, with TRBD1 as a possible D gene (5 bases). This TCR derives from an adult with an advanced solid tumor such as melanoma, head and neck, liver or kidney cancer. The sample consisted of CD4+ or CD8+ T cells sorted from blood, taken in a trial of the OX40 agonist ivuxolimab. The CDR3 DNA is TGTGCCAGTAGGCACAGGTTACCGCGGTTCGACACCGGGGAGCTGTTTTTT. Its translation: CASRHRLPRFDTGELFF.